The present T cell receptor beta chain was sequenced within a study of identical twins. Whole-study results and caveats: Twins showed weaker excess sharing in their beta out-of-frame sequences.

There are a few counts of this clonotype. Its antigen is currently unknown. In TCRdb, the 5' RACE reads were re-called with MiXCR into one record per CDR3 protein. The sample has 1.5 million to 2 million distinct CDR3 sequences; roughly 35% are singletons. Sequencing input: cord blood. The sequence was collected from a newborn girl in good health.

CDR3 loop: CATSIGVFRRGAFF. The CDR3 nucleotides read TGTGCCACCAGCATAGGTGTCTTTCGGAGGGGAGCTTTCTTT. The genes are TRBV15 and TRBJ1-1, with a possible D match to TRBD1 (5 bases). The V end was cut by 4 bases, the J end by 10 bases, with 19 bases between. This CDR3 has 14 residues. Per germline, CDR1 LNHNV and CDR2 YYDKDF (reference sequence).